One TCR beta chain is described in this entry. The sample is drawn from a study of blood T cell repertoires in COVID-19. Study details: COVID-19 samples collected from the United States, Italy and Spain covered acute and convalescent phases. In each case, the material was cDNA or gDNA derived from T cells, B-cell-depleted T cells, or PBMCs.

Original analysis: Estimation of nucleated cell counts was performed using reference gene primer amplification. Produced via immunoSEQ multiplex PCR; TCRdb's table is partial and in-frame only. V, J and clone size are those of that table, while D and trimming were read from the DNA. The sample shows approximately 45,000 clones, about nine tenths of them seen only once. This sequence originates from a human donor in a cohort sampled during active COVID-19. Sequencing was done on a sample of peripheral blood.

The chain's CDR3 is CASSLGQRETQYF. CDR3 in DNA: TGTGCCAGCAGCTTAGGTCAGAGGGAGACCCAGTACTTC. The rearrangement uses TRBV11-2 and TRBJ2-5, with no clear D. The germline V and J ends were trimmed by 1 base and 5 bases, with 8 bases remaining between them. The V gene's germline CDR1 is SGHAT and CDR2 FQNNGV. The CDR3 runs to 13 residues.